The text below deals with one TCR beta chain. Its antigen is as yet unknown. These data belong to a study of Ad26.COV2.S vaccination and SARS-CoV-2 variants. The wider study: Ad26.COV2.S, an intramuscular injection, was given once or twice 56 days apart. Study results and limitations: TCR breadth and depth analyses may have underestimated total T cell responses. Whether participants received vaccine or placebo, their non-spike TCR breadth was similar.

Germline assignment: CDR1 MGHRA and CDR2 YSYEKL. V lost 6 bases, J lost 3 bases, and 9 bases stayed unmatched. The CDR3 sequence is 15 residues long. Profiled with immunoSEQ multiplex PCR; TCRdb holds only in-frame clones, not every one. The sample consists of approximately 340,000 clones, 80% to 90% of them appearing once. Noted treatment: 15 to 20 received Ad26.COV2.S at low or high dose, single or two shots; several received placebo; per-sample allocation not given. Day 63 after the first injection of vaccine or placebo was the sampling time. This vaccine is an Ad26 vector that expresses the Wuhan-strain SARS-CoV-2 spike.

This chain uses TRBV4-1 with TRBJ2-7; 9 bases are shared with TRBD1. Sequencing was performed on peripheral blood, taken in a trial of Ad26.COV2.S vaccine versus placebo. This TCR derives from a person aged 18-60 years who received the Ad26.COV2.S COVID-19 vaccine or a placebo. The DNA for the CDR3 is TGCGCCAGCAGACCCGGGACAGGGAGCGTCTACGAGCAGTACTTC. As protein: CASRPGTGSVYEQYF.